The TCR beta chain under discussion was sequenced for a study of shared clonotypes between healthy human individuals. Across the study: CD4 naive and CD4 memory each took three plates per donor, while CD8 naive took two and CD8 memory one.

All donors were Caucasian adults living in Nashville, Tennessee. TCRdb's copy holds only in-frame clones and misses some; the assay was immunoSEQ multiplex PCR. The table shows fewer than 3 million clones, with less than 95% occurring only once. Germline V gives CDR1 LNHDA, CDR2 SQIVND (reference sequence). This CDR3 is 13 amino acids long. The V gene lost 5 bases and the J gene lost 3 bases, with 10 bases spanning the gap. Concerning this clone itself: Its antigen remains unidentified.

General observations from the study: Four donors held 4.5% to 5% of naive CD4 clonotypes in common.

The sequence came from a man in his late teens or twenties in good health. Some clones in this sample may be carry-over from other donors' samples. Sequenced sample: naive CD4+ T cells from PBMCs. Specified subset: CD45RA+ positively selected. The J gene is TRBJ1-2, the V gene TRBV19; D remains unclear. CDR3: CASSPREHYGYTF. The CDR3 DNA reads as TGTGCCAGTAGTCCGAGGGAACACTATGGCTACACCTTC. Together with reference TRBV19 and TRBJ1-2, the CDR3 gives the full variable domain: DGGITQSPKYLFRKEGQNVTLSCEQNLNHDAMYWYRQDPGQGLRLIYYSQIVNDFQKGDIAEGYSVSREKKESFPLTVTSAQKNPTAFYLCASSPREHYGYTFGSGTRLTVV.